This T cell receptor (beta chain) was recorded in a study of T cell clonotyping in hematopoietic cell transplantation (dated by TCRdb to the early 2020s). Describing the broader study: A total of some 140 blood samples were gathered in the study from roughly 40 consecutive transplant recipients along with their related donors. Patient recruitment ran from late 2015 to January 2017, and follow-up continued until late 2020 or death.

The time point label, read with the paper, signifies: 100 days after allo-HCT. Blood samples were obtained from recipients approximately 28 days before transplant and at days 30, 100 and 180 after transplant. Nuclei Lysis Solution was used to extract genomic DNA from fresh or cryopreserved unfractionated peripheral blood mononuclear cells. TCR beta CDR3 regions were amplified from genomic DNA with the immunoSEQ assay, a bias-controlled multiplex PCR using V- and J-specific primers. In a second PCR step, a proprietary barcode and Illumina adapter sequences were attached to the CDR3 amplicons. An Illumina MiSeq instrument was used for sequencing of the CDR3 libraries. In the authors' own workflow: immunoSEQ Analyzer 3.0 was used for export and quality control, with R Bioconductor and Immunarch used for downstream analyses. Repertoire metrics were calculated using only productive rearrangements within the normalized downsampled data set. In the normalized cohort, a clonotype counted as pathologically expanded if the clonotype was larger than 5 templates. The Inverse Simpson Index was used to measure repertoire diversity. To capture all clonotypes, CMV-specificity analyses were performed on the non-normalized data set. This is the immuneACCESS table as TCRdb keeps it, with only in-frame sequences that have V and J called. A part of the clones is gone; compared with another copy, unresolved V genes explain less than half, and the rest is unexplained. Clone size and V and J calls were adopted from that table, with D and trimming inferred from the DNA. Here the sample has roughly 7,000 clones; around 88% occur a single time. The ten biggest clones cover 7.7% of the sample.

V and J are trimmed by 5 bases and 1 base, and the gene matches miss 7 bases of the junction. From the cysteine up to the phenylalanine, the CDR3 has a length of 16 residues. Only the CDR3 portion is preserved as DNA: 48 bases, with reading frame beginning at the first base. Taken from the germline V gene, the CDR1 and CDR2 loops are KGHSH and LQKENI. Broader findings and caveats from the paper: Only a small fraction of recipient repertoires overlapped donor repertoires, with over 97% appearing de novo at the given depth. Broader TCR repertoire diversity after transplant was predicted by Inverse Simpson Index values from donors and from recipients before transplant. Sample size was limited, and cells were not sorted, so CD4 and CD8 repertoire contributions could not be separated. After transplant, TCR diversity in recipients dropped, and pathologically expanded clonotypes climbed progressively between day 30 and day 180.

On this clone itself: Its target antigen remains unknown. Base qualities are not at hand, and no much larger clone is one base apart.

This clonotype was sampled from a male patient under 35 who had an allogeneic stem cell transplant from a related donor, so the T cells may come from the graft donor. Some clones in this sample may be carry-over from other donors' samples. The material sequenced was PBMCs, taken 100 days after allogeneic stem cell transplant. The V and J segments used are TRBV18 and TRBJ2-2; TRBD1 aligns with 7 central bases. Read as DNA, the sequence is TGTGCCAGCTCATTCGAGGGGGCATGGAACACCGGGGAGCTGTTTTTT. This yields the protein CASSFEGAWNTGELFF.